Listed below are T cell receptor beta chains from one sample, sequenced in a study of T cells in Graves' hyperthyroidism and ophthalmopathy. MiXCR, applied by TCRdb to the multiplex PCR reads, yields one record per CDR3 protein. Among some 560,000 distinct CDR3 sequences listed, 14% were seen once. Sequencing was performed on blood. The receptors derive from a woman aged 40 to 50 with Graves' hyperthyroidism. The CDR3 runs from the conserved cysteine through the conserved F or W. The D gene is left open where the match is weak. Expanded clones get a size class; other rows say once, few or many, or leave the size out.

V: TRBV6-5
size: .
length: 15
D: TRBD1
J: TRBJ2-3
DNA: TGTGCCAGCAGTTACTGGGGACAGGGGAAAGATACGCAGTATTTT
CDR3: CASSYWGQGKDTQYF

V: TRBV20-1
size: many
length: 15
D: TRBD2
J: TRBJ2-3
DNA: TGCAGTGCTAGATCGGGACTAGCGGGACTCGATACGCAGTATTTT
CDR3: CSARSGLAGLDTQYF

V: TRBV28
size: many
length: 14
D: TRBD1
J: TRBJ2-5
DNA: TGTGCCAGCAGTTTATACAGGGGATGGGAGACCCAGTACTTC
CDR3: CASSLYRGWETQYF

V: TRBV20-1
size: many
length: 16
D: TRBD2
J: TRBJ2-7
DNA: TGCAGTGCTCGGACTAGCGGGAGGCCTAACTCCTACGAGCAGTACTTC
CDR3: CSARTSGRPNSYEQYF

V: TRBV7-2
size: many
length: 14
D: .
J: TRBJ1-5
DNA: TGTGCCAGCAGCTTTTTCAAACTAAATCAGCCCCAGCATTTT
CDR3: CASSFFKLNQPQHF

V: TRBV6-1
size: .
length: 16
D: TRBD1
J: TRBJ1-4
DNA: TGTGCCAGCAGTGAAGCCGGACAGGGAAGTGGAGAAAAACTGTTTTTT
CDR3: CASSEAGQGSGEKLFF

V: TRBV12-3/TRBV12-4
size: many
length: 14
D: .
J: TRBJ1-1
DNA: TGTGCCAGCAGTTTAAAGGGGGGGAACACTGAAGCTTTCTTT
CDR3: CASSLKGGNTEAFF

V: TRBV6-4
size: few
length: 15
D: .
J: TRBJ2-3
DNA: TGTGCCAGCAGTGATGGCGGGGCTAGCACAGATACGCAGTATTTT
CDR3: CASSDGGASTDTQYF

V: TRBV29-1
size: few
length: 11
D: .
J: TRBJ2-5
DNA: TGCAGTGTCGGGTACCAAGAGACCCAGTACTTC
CDR3: CSVGYQETQYF

V: TRBV3-1
size: many
length: 13
D: .
J: TRBJ2-1
DNA: TGTGCCAGCAGACACAGCTCCTACAATGAGCAGTTCTTC
CDR3: CASRHSSYNEQFF

V: TRBV28
size: many
length: 14
D: .
J: TRBJ2-7
DNA: TGTGCCAGCACCAAAGCCCCCGGGTCCTACGAGCAGTACTTC
CDR3: CASTKAPGSYEQYF

V: TRBV10-3
size: many
length: 15
D: TRBD1
J: TRBJ2-2
DNA: TGTGCCATCAGTATGCCAGGGGGCAACACCGGGGAGCTGTTTTTT
CDR3: CAISMPGGNTGELFF

V: TRBV5-1
size: many
length: 14
D: .
J: TRBJ2-7
DNA: TGCGCCAGCCGGAGCGAGGAGGACTCCTACGAGCAGTACTTC
CDR3: CASRSEEDSYEQYF

V: TRBV2
size: many
length: 15
D: .
J: TRBJ2-3
DNA: TGTGCCAGCACTGGACAGTCTCCTAGCACAGATACGCAGTATTTT
CDR3: CASTGQSPSTDTQYF

V: TRBV25-1
size: few
length: 14
D: TRBD2
J: TRBJ2-7
DNA: TGTGCCAGCAGTGGAGGACTAGCGGGAGCCGAGCAGTACTTC
CDR3: CASSGGLAGAEQYF

V: TRBV20-1
size: many
length: 15
D: TRBD1
J: TRBJ1-6
DNA: TGCAGTGCTAGGATCGGGACAGTTAATAATTCACCCCTCCACTTT
CDR3: CSARIGTVNNSPLHF

V: TRBV2
size: many
length: 16
D: .
J: TRBJ2-1
DNA: TGTGCCAGCAGTGAAGACGGTCTGGGATCCCTCAATGAGCAGTTCTTC
CDR3: CASSEDGLGSLNEQFF

V: TRBV7-2
size: many
length: 17
D: TRBD2
J: TRBJ2-2
DNA: TGTGCCAGCAGCTTAGCGCTGGCGGGAGGTGTTACCGGGGAGCTGTTTTTT
CDR3: CASSLALAGGVTGELFF

V: TRBV9
size: .
length: 14
D: .
J: TRBJ2-5
DNA: TGTGCCAGCAGCGTCGGGGGACCCCAAGAGACCCAGTACTTC
CDR3: CASSVGGPQETQYF

V: TRBV6-1
size: .
length: 17
D: TRBD1
J: TRBJ2-6
DNA: TGTGCCAGCAGTTATGACAGGGGCCTTGGGGGGGCCAACGTCCTGACTTTC
CDR3: CASSYDRGLGGANVLTF

V: TRBV3-1
size: .
length: 14
D: .
J: TRBJ2-1
DNA: TGTGCCAGCAGCCAAGATTATACTAGCCATGAGCAGTTCTTC
CDR3: CASSQDYTSHEQFF

V: TRBV18
size: many
length: 14
D: .
J: TRBJ2-3
DNA: TGTGCCAGCTCACCACCGGAGGGAACAGATACGCAGTATTTT
CDR3: CASSPPEGTDTQYF

V: TRBV6-1
size: .
length: 16
D: .
J: TRBJ2-3
DNA: TGTGCCAGCAGAACCGCCGGGCCATTTAGCACAGATACGCAGTATTTT
CDR3: CASRTAGPFSTDTQYF

V: TRBV5-4
size: .
length: 16
D: TRBD2
J: TRBJ2-1
DNA: TGTGCCAGCAGCACAGCGGCTAGCGGGAGAAGGAGTGAGCAGTTCTTC
CDR3: CASSTAASGRRSEQFF

V: TRBV2
size: many
length: 16
D: .
J: TRBJ1-1
DNA: TGTGCCACCAATTTAAGCCCGGGACTTCGAGACACTGAAGCTTTCTTT
CDR3: CATNLSPGLRDTEAFF

V: TRBV7-2
size: many
length: 15
D: TRBD2
J: TRBJ2-3
DNA: TGTGCCAGCAGCTTATGGGGGACTACCACAGATACGCAGTATTTT
CDR3: CASSLWGTTTDTQYF

V: TRBV13
size: .
length: 12
D: .
J: TRBJ2-7
DNA: TGTGCCAGCAGCCCCGGTCCCCACGAGCAGTACTTC
CDR3: CASSPGPHEQYF

V: TRBV28
size: many
length: 16
D: .
J: TRBJ2-2
DNA: TGTGCCAGCAGTCCCTCGGGGGAGACGAACACCGGGGAGCTGTTTTTT
CDR3: CASSPSGETNTGELFF

V: TRBV6-1
size: many
length: 17
D: .
J: TRBJ2-1
DNA: TGTGCCAGCAGTCCCTCCATTGTGATAGCGGCCTACAATGAGCAGTTCTTC
CDR3: CASSPSIVIAAYNEQFF

V: TRBV20-1
size: many
length: 13
D: .
J: TRBJ2-3
DNA: TGCAGTGCTAGAGGGCCCTACTTTGGTACGCAGTATTTT
CDR3: CSARGPYFGTQYF

V: TRBV12-3/TRBV12-4
size: many
length: 14
D: .
J: TRBJ2-2
DNA: TGTGCCAGCAACCTAAACAGGGCCACCGGGGAGCTGTTTTTT
CDR3: CASNLNRATGELFF

V: TRBV6-1
size: few
length: 16
D: .
J: TRBJ1-5
DNA: TGTGCCAGCACCAACGGGAGAGGGAGTGGCAATCAGCCCCAGCATTTT
CDR3: CASTNGRGSGNQPQHF

V: TRBV6-2/TRBV6-3
size: few
length: 15
D: .
J: TRBJ2-7
DNA: TGTGCCAGCAGTTATTCCGGGACGCCCGCCGCAGGGCAGTACTTC
CDR3: CASSYSGTPAAGQYF

V: TRBV6-4
size: .
length: 17
D: TRBD2
J: TRBJ2-7
DNA: TGTGCCAGCAGCCTGACAGGGATGGCTAGCGGGAGCTACGAGCAGTACTTC
CDR3: CASSLTGMASGSYEQYF

V: TRBV5-1
size: few
length: 16
D: TRBD1
J: TRBJ2-2
DNA: TGCGCCAGCAGCGAGGGACAGGGGGTTCGTACCGGGGAGCTGTTTTTT
CDR3: CASSEGQGVRTGELFF

V: TRBV15
size: few
length: 14
D: .
J: TRBJ2-1
DNA: TGTGCCACCAGTCGCCGGGACCTATTCAATGAGCAGTTCTTC
CDR3: CATSRRDLFNEQFF

V: TRBV6-4
size: .
length: 12
D: .
J: TRBJ1-2
DNA: TGTGCCAGCAGTGTGAGGGGCTATGGCTACACCTTC
CDR3: CASSVRGYGYTF

V: TRBV12-3/TRBV12-4
size: .
length: 16
D: TRBD1
J: TRBJ1-2
DNA: TGTGCCAGCAGTACCGGGACAGGGGGCTGGAACTATGGCTACACCTTC
CDR3: CASSTGTGGWNYGYTF

V: TRBV5-5
size: few
length: 16
D: TRBD1
J: TRBJ1-5
DNA: TGTGCCAGCAGCCCGGGACAGGGAGTATTCAATCAGCCCCAGCATTTT
CDR3: CASSPGQGVFNQPQHF

V: TRBV3-1
size: many
length: 15
D: TRBD2
J: TRBJ2-1
DNA: TGTGCCAGCAGCCAAGGGACTAGCGGTTTGAATGAGCAGTTCTTC
CDR3: CASSQGTSGLNEQFF

V: TRBV20-1
size: many
length: 16
D: TRBD1
J: TRBJ1-5
DNA: TGCAGTGCTAGAGATGGGACAGGGGGCCGTAATCAGCCCCAGCATTTT
CDR3: CSARDGTGGRNQPQHF

V: TRBV6-5
size: .
length: 15
D: .
J: TRBJ2-3
DNA: TGTGCCAGCAGTTATACCGGACAGAACACAGATACGCAGTATTTT
CDR3: CASSYTGQNTDTQYF

V: TRBV20-1
size: many
length: 15
D: .
J: TRBJ2-1
DNA: TGCAGTGCTATAGAAAGCGCTAGCTCCTACAATGAGCAGTTCTTC
CDR3: CSAIESASSYNEQFF

V: TRBV20-1
size: .
length: 16
D: TRBD1
J: TRBJ1-6
DNA: TGCAGTGCAAGACCTCCGGGACAGGGGCAAAATTCACCCCTCCACTTT
CDR3: CSARPPGQGQNSPLHF

V: TRBV29-1
size: few
length: 13
D: .
J: TRBJ2-1
DNA: TGCAGCGTTGAAGCGACCCTCTACAATGAGCAGTTCTTC
CDR3: CSVEATLYNEQFF

V: TRBV19
size: many
length: 13
D: TRBD2
J: TRBJ2-7
DNA: TGTGCCAGTAGGCCTGGACTAGCGGGGGAGCAGTACTTC
CDR3: CASRPGLAGEQYF

V: TRBV19
size: .
length: 14
D: .
J: TRBJ2-1
DNA: TGTGCCAGTAGTATAAGGGGCGGGCCCAATGAGCAGTTCTTC
CDR3: CASSIRGGPNEQFF

V: TRBV19
size: few
length: 16
D: .
J: TRBJ1-5
DNA: TGTGCCAGTAGTATAGATGCCAGGGGCGGTAATCAGCCCCAGCATTTT
CDR3: CASSIDARGGNQPQHF

V: TRBV7-9
size: few
length: 17
D: .
J: TRBJ1-5
DNA: TGTGCCAGCAGCTCAAGCTCAGGGGATTATAGCAATCAGCCCCAGCATTTT
CDR3: CASSSSSGDYSNQPQHF

V: TRBV18
size: many
length: 13
D: .
J: TRBJ2-2
DNA: TGTGCCAGCTCACCGAGTGGACGAGAGGAGCTGTTTTTT
CDR3: CASSPSGREELFF

V: TRBV2
size: .
length: 13
D: .
J: TRBJ2-5
DNA: TGTGCCAGCTCTAAAAAGCCGACGGAGACCCAGTACTTC
CDR3: CASSKKPTETQYF

V: TRBV5-6
size: few
length: 15
D: .
J: TRBJ2-3
DNA: TGTGCCAGCAGCTTGTGGCTTGGGCCCACAGATACGCAGTATTTT
CDR3: CASSLWLGPTDTQYF

V: TRBV4-1
size: .
length: 14
D: .
J: TRBJ2-7
DNA: TGCGCCAGCAGCCAAGATCATGGGAGATCCGAGCAGTACTTC
CDR3: CASSQDHGRSEQYF

V: TRBV20-1
size: many
length: 11
D: .
J: TRBJ2-1
DNA: TGCAGTGCTAGTTCCCTTACTGAGCAGTTCTTC
CDR3: CSASSLTEQFF

V: TRBV11-2
size: many
length: 13
D: .
J: TRBJ2-3
DNA: TGTGCCAGCAGCCAACCTATGGGAGATACGCAGTATTTT
CDR3: CASSQPMGDTQYF

V: TRBV6-1
size: many
length: 13
D: .
J: TRBJ1-1
DNA: TGTGCCAGCAGTTGGGGCAGGAGCACTGAAGCTTTCTTT
CDR3: CASSWGRSTEAFF

V: TRBV19
size: .
length: 13
D: .
J: TRBJ2-1
DNA: TGTGCCAGTAGTATACGAGAATACAATGAGCAGTTCTTC
CDR3: CASSIREYNEQFF

V: TRBV11-2
size: .
length: 17
D: .
J: TRBJ1-3
DNA: TGTGCCAGCAGCTTAGGAAAGGGCCATCAGACGGGAAACACCATATATTTT
CDR3: CASSLGKGHQTGNTIYF

V: TRBV10-3
size: many
length: 15
D: TRBD1
J: TRBJ2-2
DNA: TGTGCCATCAGTGAGGACAGGGCGAAAACCGGGGAGCTGTTTTTT
CDR3: CAISEDRAKTGELFF

V: TRBV19
size: .
length: 14
D: .
J: TRBJ2-3
DNA: TGTGCCAGTACCCTGGACAGCAACACAGATTCGCAGTATTTT
CDR3: CASTLDSNTDSQYF